Below are 20 T cell receptor beta chains sequenced from a single sample in a study of Ad26.COV2.S vaccination and SARS-CoV-2 variants (dated by TCRdb to the early 2020s). The intended sense of this specimen's treatment or condition label: 15 to 20 received Ad26.COV2.S at low or high dose, single or two shots; 5 received placebo; per-sample allocation not given. For vaccine and placebo recipients, repertoires were sequenced using samples collected on day 63 after the first injection. Library preparation was by the immunoSEQ multiplex PCR assay. In TCRdb, the immuneACCESS table is reduced to in-frame sequences with V and J assigned. These tables do not hold every clone; where another copy was compared, an unresolved V gene accounts for under half, and the others remain unexplained. For this sample there are 380,000 or so clones; about 89% appear just once. Clones ranked in the top ten supply 5% of the sample.

Sequencing was performed on peripheral blood, taken in a trial of Ad26.COV2.S vaccine versus placebo. Every receptor here comes from a person aged 18-65 years who received the Ad26.COV2.S COVID-19 vaccine or a placebo.

The V call is TRBV28, the J call TRBJ2-1; tentative D call: TRBD2 (5 bases). With 5 bases removed from V and 5 bases from J, the gap between germline ends came to 13 bases. Per germline, CDR1 MDHEN and CDR2 SYDVKM. This CDR3 region has 14 residues. The CDR3 region is CASSPGLNDNEQFF. The CDR3 coding sequence is TGTGCCAGCAGTCCCGGACTGAATGACAATGAGCAGTTCTTC. Variable domain in full (rest from reference TRBV28 and TRBJ2-1): DVKVTQSSRYLVKRTGEKVFLECVQDMDHENMFWYRQDPGLGLRLIYFSYDVKMKEKGDIPEGYSVSREKKERFSLILESASTNQTSMYLCASSPGLNDNEQFFGPGTRLTVL.

V and J are TRBV6-6 and TRBJ1-4, with a possible D match to TRBD1 (5 bases). Per germline, CDR1 MNHNY and CDR2 SVGAGI (reference sequence). Deletions cut 2 bases from V and 0 bases from J, with 10 bases between. The CDR3 totals 16 residues. CDR3 sequence reads: CASSYRGTATNEKLFF. The CDR3 DNA reads TGTGCCAGCAGTTACCGTGGGACCGCAACTAATGAAAAACTGTTTTTT.

The genes are TRBV9 and TRBJ1-4, with D perhaps matching TRBD1 (5 bases). Germline V CDR1 and CDR2: SGDLS, YYNGEE. Trimming removed 3 bases at V and 7 bases at J, with 22 bases between. CDR3 size: 17 residues. The CDR3 DNA reads as TGTGCCAGCAGCGGAACAGGAGCCCTACCCGTTCCTGAAAAACTGTTTTTT. Translating gives CASSGTGALPVPEKLFF.

V is TRBV4-3 and J is TRBJ2-3, with 9 bases identical to TRBD2. The CDR3 is made up of 15 amino acids. CDR1 is LGHNA, CDR2 YSLEER, per germline. V was clipped by 1 base and J by 4 bases; unmatched bases: 3. The CDR3, as DNA: TGCGCCAGCAGCCAAGGGACTAGCGTTGCAGATACGCAGTATTTT. It translates to CASSQGTSVADTQYF.

The chain combines TRBV19 with TRBJ1-4, with D unresolved. Germline lookup yields CDR1 LNHDA and CDR2 SQIVND (reference sequence). The V gene lost 5 bases and the J gene lost 0 bases, with 10 bases spanning the gap. The CDR3 is made up of 15 amino acids. CDR3 protein: CASSSFVATNEKLFF. DNA for the CDR3: TGTGCCAGTAGTTCTTTTGTCGCAACTAATGAAAAACTGTTTTTT.

J is TRBJ2-1 and V is TRBV4-1, with D perhaps TRBD1 (5 bases). The CDR3 spans 16 residues. CDR1 MGHRA and CDR2 YSYEKL come from the germline V gene. V gave up 4 bases and J gave up 1 base, with 14 bases separating them. CDR3 sequence reads: CASSLPAGFSYNEQFF. CDR3 sequence (DNA): TGCGCCAGCAGCCTGCCTGCAGGGTTTTCCTACAATGAGCAGTTCTTC.

The V gene is TRBV19, the J gene TRBJ1-3; D uncertain. CDR3 length equals 13 residues. Trimming removed 4 bases from V and 1 base from J, with 5 bases in between. Germline CDR1 and CDR2: LNHDA and SQIVND (reference sequence). The DNA for the CDR3 is TGTGCCAGTAGTAGTGAGTCTGGAAACACCATATATTTT. It encodes CASSSESGNTIYF. The variable domain in full, completed from reference TRBV19 and TRBJ1-3, reads DGGITQSPKYLFRKEGQNVTLSCEQNLNHDAMYWYRQDPGQGLRLIYYSQIVNDFQKGDIAEGYSVSREKKESFPLTVTSAQKNPTAFYLCASSSESGNTIYFGEGSWLTVV.

The chain employs TRBV7-2 and TRBJ2-7; D gene ambiguous. The germline V and J ends were trimmed by 5 bases and 0 bases, with 8 bases remaining between them. This CDR3 comprises 13 residues. Germline V lookup: CDR1 SGHTA, CDR2 FQGNSA. This chain's CDR3 is CASSQVPSYEQYF. CDR3 nucleotide sequence: TGTGCCAGCAGCCAAGTACCCTCCTACGAGCAGTACTTC.

CDR3 in amino acids: CASSLGILGTGDGYTF. The CDR3 coding sequence is TGCGCCAGCAGCTTGGGAATACTTGGGACAGGGGATGGCTACACCTTC. V usage is TRBV5-1 and J usage is TRBJ1-2; 10 bases fit TRBD1. The V and J ends lost 0 bases and 6 bases, in that order; junction bases with no gene match: 8. This CDR3 is built from 16 residues. CDR1 and CDR2 (germline): SGHRS, YFSETQ.

J is TRBJ2-1 and V is TRBV7-9; 12 positions agree with TRBD2. CDR1 and CDR2 (germline): SEHNR, FQNEAQ (reference sequence). This CDR3 comprises 18 residues. With V trimmed by 8 bases and J by 7 bases, 18 bases remained unmatched. The CDR3, as DNA: TGTGCCAGCGGACCAAAGGGGCTAGCGGGAGGGCGGGGGAATGAGCAGTTCTTC. It yields the protein CASGPKGLAGGRGNEQFF.

This chain links TRBV5-3 with TRBJ1-2; 7 bases map to TRBD1. TRBV5-3 is an open reading frame, and its role is uncertain. J gave up 2 bases and V 0 bases, and 1 base lay outside the gene matches. The CDR3 totals 14 residues. The CDR3 DNA sequence: TGTGCCAGAAGCTTGGACAGGGGCAACTATGGCTACACCTTC. It specifies CARSLDRGNYGYTF.

The chain joins TRBV7-2 to TRBJ2-7; 8 nucleotides match TRBD1. Germline V lookup: CDR1 SGHTA, CDR2 FQGNSA. The CDR3 loop spans 14 amino acids. Germline trimming cut 1 base from V and 7 bases from J; bases unmatched to any gene: 6. The CDR3 DNA sequence: TGTGCCAGCAGCTTAGACCAGGGGGCTCGGGAGCAGTACTTC. Translated, it gives CASSLDQGAREQYF. Together with reference TRBV7-2 and TRBJ2-7, the CDR3 gives the full variable domain: GAGVSQSPSNKVTEKGKDVELRCDPISGHTALYWYRQSLGQGLEFLIYFQGNSAPDKSGLPSDRFSAERTGGSVSTLTIQRTQQEDSAVYLCASSLDQGAREQYFGPGTRLTVT.

This chain uses TRBV11-2 with TRBJ1-3; 9 nucleotides align to TRBD1. The germline CDR1 and CDR2 sequences are SGHAT and FQNNGV. Trimming at V came to 2 bases and at J to 2 bases, leaving 4 bases not matched to a gene. The CDR3 is 16 residues long. The CDR3 reads CASSLRGQGAGNTIYF. For the CDR3, the DNA is TGTGCCAGCAGCTTAAGGGGACAGGGAGCTGGAAACACCATATATTTT. The whole variable domain, filled in from reference TRBV11-2 and TRBJ1-3, reads EAGVAQSPRYKIIEKRQSVAFWCNPISGHATLYWYQQILGQGPKLLIQFQNNGVVDDSQLPKDRFSAERLKGVDSTLKIQPAKLEDSAVYLCASSLRGQGAGNTIYFGEGSWLTVV.

V and J are TRBV9 and TRBJ2-2; TRBD2 is a possible D gene (6 bases). Trimming removed 3 bases at V and 6 bases at J, with 12 bases between. This CDR3 has 14 residues. Germline V CDR1 and CDR2: SGDLS, YYNGEE. The CDR3 reads CASSDPRGPGELFF. The CDR3 region has the DNA TGTGCCAGCAGCGACCCGCGGGGCCCCGGGGAGCTGTTTTTT.

The chain carries TRBV27 and TRBJ1-1; TRBD1 might be the D (6 bases). The germline V and J ends were trimmed by 0 bases and 5 bases, with 13 bases remaining between them. CDR3 size: 15 residues. CDR1 and CDR2 from the germline V gene are MNHEY and SMNVEV (reference sequence). CDR3 sequence reads: CASSLSGGAYTEAFF. CDR3 coding DNA: TGTGCCAGCAGTTTATCGGGGGGCGCGTATACTGAAGCTTTCTTT.

The rearrangement uses TRBV6-5 and TRBJ1-6; D remains ambiguous. The V gene lost 2 bases and the J gene lost 8 bases, with 4 bases spanning the gap. CDR1 is MNHEY and CDR2 is SVGAGI in the germline V gene. This CDR3 comprises 12 residues. The CDR3 is CASSYRDSPLHF. CDR3 nucleotides: TGTGCCAGCAGTTACAGGGATTCACCCCTCCACTTT.

This rearrangement joins TRBV6-6 to TRBJ1-5, with D possibly matching TRBD1 (5 bases). CDR3 length: 16 residues. Trimming pared 2 bases from V and 4 bases from J, leaving 15 bases between. Germline-derived CDR1 and CDR2 are MNHNY and SVGAGI (reference sequence). In DNA, the CDR3 is TGTGCCAGCAGTTACGCGACAGAGGGGCTTAATCAGCCCCAGCATTTT. Translating gives CASSYATEGLNQPQHF.

The V gene is TRBV29-1, the J gene TRBJ2-7; 7 bases align to TRBD1. Germline loops: CDR1 SQVTM, CDR2 ANQGSEA. The J segment lost 2 bases and the V segment lost 4 bases, leaving 5 bases of the junction unmatched. The CDR3 covers 13 residues. CDR3 region: CSVAGGQPYEQYF. DNA of the CDR3: TGCAGCGTTGCAGGGGGACAGCCCTACGAGCAGTACTTC.

The V and J genes are TRBV6-1 and TRBJ2-4; the match to TRBD2 covers 10 bases. Trimming cost V 4 bases and J 2 bases; bases outside gene matches: 5. Per germline, CDR1 MNHNS and CDR2 SASEGT. The CDR3 length is 16 residues. The CDR3 region has the DNA TGTGCCAGCAGTGCTCTAGCGGGGGACACCAAAAACATTCAGTACTTC. It specifies CASSALAGDTKNIQYF.

The CDR3, as DNA: TGTGCCAGCAGTGTGGGGCGCAATCAGCCCCAGCATTTT. This translates into CASSVGRNQPQHF. The chain employs TRBV2 and TRBJ1-5; the D gene is possibly TRBD1 (5 bases). Germline CDR1 SNHLY, CDR2 FYNNEI. The CDR3 length is 13 residues. V dropped 4 bases and J dropped 2 bases, with 6 bases sitting between them.